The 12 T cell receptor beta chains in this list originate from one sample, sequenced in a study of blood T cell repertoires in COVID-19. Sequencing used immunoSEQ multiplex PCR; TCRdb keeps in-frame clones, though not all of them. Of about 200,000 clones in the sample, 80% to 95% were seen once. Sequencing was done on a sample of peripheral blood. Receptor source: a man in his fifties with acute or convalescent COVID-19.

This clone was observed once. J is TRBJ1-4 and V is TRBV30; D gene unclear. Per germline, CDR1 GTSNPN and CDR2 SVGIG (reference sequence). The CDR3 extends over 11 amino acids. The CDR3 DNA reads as TGTACTGGAGCAACTAATGAAAAACTGTTTTTT. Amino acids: CTGATNEKLFF.

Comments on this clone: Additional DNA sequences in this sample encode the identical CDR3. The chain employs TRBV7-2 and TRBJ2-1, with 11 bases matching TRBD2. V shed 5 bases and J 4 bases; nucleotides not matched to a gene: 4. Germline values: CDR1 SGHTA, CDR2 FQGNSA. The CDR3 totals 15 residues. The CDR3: CASSPRTSGYNEQFF. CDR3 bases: TGTGCCAGCAGCCCCCGGACTAGCGGGTACAATGAGCAGTTCTTC.

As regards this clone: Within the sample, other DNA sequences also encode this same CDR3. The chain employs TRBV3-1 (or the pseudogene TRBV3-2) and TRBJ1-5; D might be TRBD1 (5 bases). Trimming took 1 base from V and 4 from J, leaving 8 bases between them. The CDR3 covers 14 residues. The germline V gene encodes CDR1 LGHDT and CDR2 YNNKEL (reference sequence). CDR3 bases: TGTGCCAGCAGCCAAGGGGGGGGAAATCAGCCCCAGCATTTT. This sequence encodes CASSQGGGNQPQHF.

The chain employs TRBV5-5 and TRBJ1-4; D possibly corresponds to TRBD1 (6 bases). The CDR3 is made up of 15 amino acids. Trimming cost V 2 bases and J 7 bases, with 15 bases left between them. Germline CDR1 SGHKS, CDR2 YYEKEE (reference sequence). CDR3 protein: CASSFGGGDGEKLFF. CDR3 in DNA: TGTGCCAGCAGCTTCGGAGGGGGGGACGGTGAAAAACTGTTTTTT.

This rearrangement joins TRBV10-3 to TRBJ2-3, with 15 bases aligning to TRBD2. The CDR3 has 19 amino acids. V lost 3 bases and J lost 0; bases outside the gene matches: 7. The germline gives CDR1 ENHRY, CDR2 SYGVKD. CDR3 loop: CAISDSGTSGRPSTDTQYF. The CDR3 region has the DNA TGTGCCATCAGTGACTCCGGGACTAGCGGGAGGCCCAGCACAGATACGCAGTATTTT.

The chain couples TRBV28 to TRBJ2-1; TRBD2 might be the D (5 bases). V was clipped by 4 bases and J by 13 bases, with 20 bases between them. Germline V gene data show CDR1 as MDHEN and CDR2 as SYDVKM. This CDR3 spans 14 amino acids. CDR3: CASSSRAAATLQFF. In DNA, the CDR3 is TGTGCCAGCAGTTCCCGAGCGGCCGCTACCCTCCAGTTCTTC.

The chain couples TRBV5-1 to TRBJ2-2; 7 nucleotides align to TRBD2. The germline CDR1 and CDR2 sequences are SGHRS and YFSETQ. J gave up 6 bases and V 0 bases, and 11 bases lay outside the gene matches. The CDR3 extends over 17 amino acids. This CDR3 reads CASSLAGGLSPPGELFF. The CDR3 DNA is TGCGCCAGCAGCTTGGCCGGGGGACTATCTCCTCCCGGGGAGCTGTTTTTT.

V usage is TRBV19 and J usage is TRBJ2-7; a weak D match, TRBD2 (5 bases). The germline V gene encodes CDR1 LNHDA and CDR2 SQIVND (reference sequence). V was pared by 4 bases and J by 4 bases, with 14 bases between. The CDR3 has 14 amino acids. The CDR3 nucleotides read TGTGCCAGTAGTACCGGCAGCGGTACTTACGAGCAGTACTTC. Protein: CASSTGSGTYEQYF.

The CDR3 DNA reads TGTGCCAGCAGCTTAGTTACTTCAACAGGGATAAGTGAAAAACTGTTTTTT. This sequence encodes CASSLVTSTGISEKLFF. V and J are TRBV7-8 and TRBJ1-4, with D tentatively TRBD1 (6 bases). V lost 1 base and J lost 7, with 19 bases in between. Germline V gene lookup returns CDR1 SGHVS and CDR2 FQNEAQ. The CDR3 contains 17 residues.

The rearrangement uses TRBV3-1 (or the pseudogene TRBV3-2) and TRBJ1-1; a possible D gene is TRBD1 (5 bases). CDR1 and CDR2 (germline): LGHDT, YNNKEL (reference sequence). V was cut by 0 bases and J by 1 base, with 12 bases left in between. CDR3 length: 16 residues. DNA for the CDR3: TGTGCCAGCAGCCAAGAGGAAGACGGGGGGAACACTGAAGCTTTCTTT. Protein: CASSQEEDGGNTEAFF.

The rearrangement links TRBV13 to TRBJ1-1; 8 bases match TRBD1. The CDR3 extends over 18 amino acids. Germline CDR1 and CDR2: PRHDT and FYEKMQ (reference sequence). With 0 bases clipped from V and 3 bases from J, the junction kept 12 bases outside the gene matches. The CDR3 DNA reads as TGTGCCAGCAGCTTAGGCGGCCCAGGACAGGGTGGGGACACTGAAGCTTTCTTT. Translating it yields CASSLGGPGQGGDTEAFF.

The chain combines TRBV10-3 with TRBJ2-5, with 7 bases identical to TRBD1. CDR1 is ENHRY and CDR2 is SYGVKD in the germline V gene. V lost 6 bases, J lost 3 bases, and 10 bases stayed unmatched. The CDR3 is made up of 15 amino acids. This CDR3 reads CAISGTALSKETQYF. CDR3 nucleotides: TGTGCCATCAGCGGGACAGCCTTATCAAAAGAGACCCAGTACTTC.